This T cell receptor (beta chain) originates from a study of Tregs in tolerant kidney transplant recipients. The wider study: The nonmyeloablative bone marrow transplants came from related graft donors, with transient mixed chimerism. Overall study results and limits: For some patients, primers changed over time, blocking nucleotide-level comparison.

Note on this clone: Its target is not known.

The table came from immunoSEQ multiplex PCR; TCRdb's copy has only in-frame clones and leaves some out. This sample has about 77,000 clones, with roughly 98% found just once. Unstimulated Tregs (CD4+CD25+CD127-) and CD4+CD25- non-Tregs were sorted from PBMCs. Germline V CDR1 and CDR2: MNHEY, SVGAGI. Trimming removed 2 bases at V and 11 bases at J, with 21 bases between. This CDR3 is built from 15 residues. The chain is built from TRBV6-5 and TRBJ1-1; D is uncertain. The TCR sequence derives from a human donor who received a combined kidney and bone marrow transplant. The sequences come from CD4+ T cells from blood, collected before the transplant. The CDR3: CASSYLGLLGRHAFF. In DNA, the CDR3 is TGTGCCAGCAGTTACCTTGGACTCCTCGGAAGGCATGCTTTCTTT.